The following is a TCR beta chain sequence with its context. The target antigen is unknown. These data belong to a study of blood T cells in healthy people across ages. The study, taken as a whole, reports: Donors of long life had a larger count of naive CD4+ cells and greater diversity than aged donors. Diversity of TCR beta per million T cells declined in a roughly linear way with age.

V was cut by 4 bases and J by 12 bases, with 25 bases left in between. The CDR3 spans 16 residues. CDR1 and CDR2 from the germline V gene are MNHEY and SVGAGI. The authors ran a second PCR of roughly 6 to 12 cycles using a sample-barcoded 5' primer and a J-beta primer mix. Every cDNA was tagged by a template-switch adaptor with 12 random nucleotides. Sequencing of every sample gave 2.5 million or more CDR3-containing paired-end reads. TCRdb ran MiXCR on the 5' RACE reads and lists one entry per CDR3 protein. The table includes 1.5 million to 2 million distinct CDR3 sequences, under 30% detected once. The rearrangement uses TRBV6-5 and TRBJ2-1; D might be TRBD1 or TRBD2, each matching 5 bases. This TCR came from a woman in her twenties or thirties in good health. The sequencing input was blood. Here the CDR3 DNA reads TGTGCCAGCAGTTCCTCTAGCAGGGCCTCACTCGGCGCGCAGTTCTTC. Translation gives CASSSSSRASLGAQFF.